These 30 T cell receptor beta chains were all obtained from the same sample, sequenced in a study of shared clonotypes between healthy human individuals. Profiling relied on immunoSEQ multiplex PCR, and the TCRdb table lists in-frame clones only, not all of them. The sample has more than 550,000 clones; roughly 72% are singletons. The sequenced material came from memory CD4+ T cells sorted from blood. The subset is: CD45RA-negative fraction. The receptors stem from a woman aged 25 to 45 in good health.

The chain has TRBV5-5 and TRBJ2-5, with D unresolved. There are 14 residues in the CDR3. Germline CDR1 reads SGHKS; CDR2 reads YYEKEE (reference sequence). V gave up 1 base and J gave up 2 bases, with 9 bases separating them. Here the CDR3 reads CASSLLSRQETQYF. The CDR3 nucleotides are TGTGCCAGCAGCTTGCTCTCACGACAAGAGACCCAGTACTTC.

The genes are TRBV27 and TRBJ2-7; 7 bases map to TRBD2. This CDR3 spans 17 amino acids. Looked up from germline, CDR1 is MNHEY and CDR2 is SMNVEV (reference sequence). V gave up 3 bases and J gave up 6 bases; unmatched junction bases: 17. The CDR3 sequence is CASSLGEGTVQHPEQYF. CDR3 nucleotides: TGTGCCAGCAGTTTGGGGGAGGGGACGGTACAACACCCCGAGCAGTACTTC.

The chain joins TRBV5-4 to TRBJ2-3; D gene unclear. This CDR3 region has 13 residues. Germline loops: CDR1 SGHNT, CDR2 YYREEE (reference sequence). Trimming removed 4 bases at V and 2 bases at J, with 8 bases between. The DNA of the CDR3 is TGTGCCAGCAGCCCTTCCTACACAGATACGCAGTATTTT. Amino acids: CASSPSYTDTQYF.

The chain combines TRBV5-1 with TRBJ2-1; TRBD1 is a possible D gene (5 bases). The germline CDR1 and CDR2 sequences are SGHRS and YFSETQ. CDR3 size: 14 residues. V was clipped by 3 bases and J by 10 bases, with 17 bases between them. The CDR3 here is CASSWGQTYGEQFF. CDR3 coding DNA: TGCGCCAGCAGCTGGGGCCAAACGTACGGGGAGCAGTTCTTC.

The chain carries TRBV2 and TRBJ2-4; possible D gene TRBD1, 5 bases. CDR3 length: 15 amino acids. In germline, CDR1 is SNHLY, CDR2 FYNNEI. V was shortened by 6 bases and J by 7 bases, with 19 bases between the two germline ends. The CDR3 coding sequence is TGTGCCAGCAGGACAGAAAAGAATGTTGGTAACATTCAGTACTTC. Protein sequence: CASRTEKNVGNIQYF.

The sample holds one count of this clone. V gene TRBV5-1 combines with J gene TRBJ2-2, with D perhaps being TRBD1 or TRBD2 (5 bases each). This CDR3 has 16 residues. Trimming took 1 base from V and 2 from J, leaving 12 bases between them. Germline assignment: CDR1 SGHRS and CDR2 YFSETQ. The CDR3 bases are TGCGCCAGCAGCTTGATGGGGGAACAAAACACCGGGGAGCTGTTTTTT. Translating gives CASSLMGEQNTGELFF.

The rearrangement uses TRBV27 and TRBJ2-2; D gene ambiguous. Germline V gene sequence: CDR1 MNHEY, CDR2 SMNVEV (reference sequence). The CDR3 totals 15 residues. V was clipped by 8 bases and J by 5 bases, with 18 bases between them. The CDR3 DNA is TGTGCCAGCGGTACCCACCGGGTTAAGACCGGGGAGCTGTTTTTT. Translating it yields CASGTHRVKTGELFF.

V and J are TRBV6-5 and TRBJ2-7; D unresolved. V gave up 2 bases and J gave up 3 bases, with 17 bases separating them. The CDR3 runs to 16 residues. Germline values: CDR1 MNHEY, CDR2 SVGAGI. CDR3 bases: TGTGCCAGCAGTTACGCACCCGGCCCCAATCACTACGAGCAGTACTTC. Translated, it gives CASSYAPGPNHYEQYF.

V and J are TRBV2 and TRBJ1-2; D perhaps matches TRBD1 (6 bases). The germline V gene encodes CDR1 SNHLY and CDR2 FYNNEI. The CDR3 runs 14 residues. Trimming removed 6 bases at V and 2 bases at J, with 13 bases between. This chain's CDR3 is CASSDLTGNYGYTF. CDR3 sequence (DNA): TGTGCCAGCAGCGACCTTACAGGGAACTATGGCTACACCTTC.

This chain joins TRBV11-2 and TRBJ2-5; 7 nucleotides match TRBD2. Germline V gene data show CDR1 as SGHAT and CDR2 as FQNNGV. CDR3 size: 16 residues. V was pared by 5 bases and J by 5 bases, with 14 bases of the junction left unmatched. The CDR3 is CASSTTSALAIETQYF. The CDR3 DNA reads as TGTGCCAGCAGCACAACTAGCGCCCTAGCGATCGAGACCCAGTACTTC.

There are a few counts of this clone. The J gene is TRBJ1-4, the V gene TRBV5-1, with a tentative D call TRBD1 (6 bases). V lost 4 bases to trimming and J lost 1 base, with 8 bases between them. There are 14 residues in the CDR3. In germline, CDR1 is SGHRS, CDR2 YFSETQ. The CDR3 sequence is CASSLQGTNEKLFF. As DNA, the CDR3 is TGCGCCAGCAGCCTACAGGGAACTAATGAAAAACTGTTTTTT.

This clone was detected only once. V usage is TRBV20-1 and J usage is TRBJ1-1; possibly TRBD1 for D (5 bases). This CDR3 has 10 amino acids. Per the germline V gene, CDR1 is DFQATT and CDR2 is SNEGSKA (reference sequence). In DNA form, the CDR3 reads TGCAGCAACCCCGGGGGTGAAGCTTTCTTT. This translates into CSNPGGEAFF.

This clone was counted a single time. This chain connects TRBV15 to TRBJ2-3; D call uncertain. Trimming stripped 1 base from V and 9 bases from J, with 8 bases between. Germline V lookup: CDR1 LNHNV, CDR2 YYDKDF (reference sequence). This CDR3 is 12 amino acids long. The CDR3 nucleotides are TGTGCCACCAGCAGAGGGAGAGGCACGCAGTATTTT. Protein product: CATSRGRGTQYF.

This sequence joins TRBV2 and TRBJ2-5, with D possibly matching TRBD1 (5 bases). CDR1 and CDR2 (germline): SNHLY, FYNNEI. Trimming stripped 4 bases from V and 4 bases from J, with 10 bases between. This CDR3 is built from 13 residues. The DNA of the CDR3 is TGTGCCAGCAGTGTAATAGGGGTAGAGACCCAGTACTTC. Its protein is CASSVIGVETQYF.

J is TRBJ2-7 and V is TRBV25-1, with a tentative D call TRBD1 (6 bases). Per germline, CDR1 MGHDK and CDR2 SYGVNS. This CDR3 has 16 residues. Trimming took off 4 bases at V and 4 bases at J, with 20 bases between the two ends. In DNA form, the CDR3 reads TGTGCCAGCAGTGTAGGGGTAGAGGACAGAGGGTACGAGCAGTACTTC. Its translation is CASSVGVEDRGYEQYF.

For the CDR3, the DNA is TGTGCCAGCAGCCTCGGTACAGCTGAAAACACCATATATTTT. This gives the protein CASSLGTAENTIYF. The chain combines TRBV5-4 with TRBJ1-3; D remains ambiguous. V lost 4 bases and J 6 bases, leaving 14 bases between the germline ends. The CDR3 has 14 residues. Germline lookup yields CDR1 SGHNT and CDR2 YYREEE (reference sequence).

CDR3 nucleotides: TGCGCCAGCCACAACTCCCCAGCGGGAGGTTACGAGCAGTACTTC. Its protein is CASHNSPAGGYEQYF. The rearrangement uses TRBV5-1 and TRBJ2-7, with TRBD2 matching 9 bases. The CDR3 covers 15 residues. Germline CDR1 reads SGHRS; CDR2 reads YFSETQ. V was pared by 7 bases and J by 4 bases, with 12 bases of the junction left unmatched.

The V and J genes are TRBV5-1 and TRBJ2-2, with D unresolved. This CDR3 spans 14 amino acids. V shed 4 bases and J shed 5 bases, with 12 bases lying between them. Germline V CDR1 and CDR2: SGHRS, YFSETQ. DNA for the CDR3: TGCGCCAGCAGCAGGACGGTGGGAACCGGGGAGCTGTTTTTT. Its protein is CASSRTVGTGELFF. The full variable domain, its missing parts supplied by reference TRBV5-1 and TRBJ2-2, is KAGVTQTPRYLIKTRGQQVTLSCSPISGHRSVSWYQQTPGQGLQFLFEYFSETQRNKGNFPGRFSGRQFSNSRSEMNVSTLELGDSALYLCASSRTVGTGELFFGEGSRLTVL.

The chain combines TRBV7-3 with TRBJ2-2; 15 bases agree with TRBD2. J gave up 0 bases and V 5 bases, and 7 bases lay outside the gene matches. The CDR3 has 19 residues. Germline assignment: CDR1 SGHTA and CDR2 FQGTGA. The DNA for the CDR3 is TGTGCCAGCAGCGCGGGACTAGCGGGAGGTATCACGAACACCGGGGAGCTGTTTTTT. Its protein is CASSAGLAGGITNTGELFF.

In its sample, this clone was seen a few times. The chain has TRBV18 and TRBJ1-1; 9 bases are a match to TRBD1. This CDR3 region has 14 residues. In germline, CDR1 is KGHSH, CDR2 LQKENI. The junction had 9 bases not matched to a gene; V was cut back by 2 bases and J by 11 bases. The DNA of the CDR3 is TGTGCCAGCTCACCAAGAAAGGGACAGGGAGGCGCTTTCTTT. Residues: CASSPRKGQGGAFF.

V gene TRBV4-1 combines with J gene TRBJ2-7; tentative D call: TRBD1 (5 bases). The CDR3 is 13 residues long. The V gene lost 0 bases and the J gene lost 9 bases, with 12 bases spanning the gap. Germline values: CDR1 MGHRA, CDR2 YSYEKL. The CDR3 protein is CASSQDPSRVQYF. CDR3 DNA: TGCGCCAGCAGCCAAGATCCGAGCAGGGTGCAGTACTTC.

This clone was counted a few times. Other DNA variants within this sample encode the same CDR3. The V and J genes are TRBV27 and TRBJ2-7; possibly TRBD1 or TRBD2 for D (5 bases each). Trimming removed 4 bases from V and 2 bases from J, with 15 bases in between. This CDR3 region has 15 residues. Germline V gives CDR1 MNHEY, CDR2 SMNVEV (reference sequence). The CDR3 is CASSSTGTPPYEQYF. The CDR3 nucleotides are TGTGCCAGCAGTTCGACCGGGACCCCGCCCTACGAGCAGTACTTC.

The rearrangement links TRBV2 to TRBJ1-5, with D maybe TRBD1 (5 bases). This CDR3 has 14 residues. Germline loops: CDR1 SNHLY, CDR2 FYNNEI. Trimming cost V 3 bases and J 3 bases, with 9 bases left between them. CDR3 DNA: TGTGCCAGCAGTGATTTGGGGACCAATCAGCCCCAGCATTTT. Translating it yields CASSDLGTNQPQHF.

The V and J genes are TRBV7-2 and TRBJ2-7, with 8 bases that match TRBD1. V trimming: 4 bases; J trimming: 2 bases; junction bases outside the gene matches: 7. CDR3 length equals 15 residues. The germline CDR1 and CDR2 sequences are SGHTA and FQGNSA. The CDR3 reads CASSYGATGAYEQYF. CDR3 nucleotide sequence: TGTGCCAGCAGCTACGGCGCGACAGGGGCCTACGAGCAGTACTTC. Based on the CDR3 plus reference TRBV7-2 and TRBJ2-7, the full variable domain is GAGVSQSPSNKVTEKGKDVELRCDPISGHTALYWYRQSLGQGLEFLIYFQGNSAPDKSGLPSDRFSAERTGGSVSTLTIQRTQQEDSAVYLCASSYGATGAYEQYFGPGTRLTVT.

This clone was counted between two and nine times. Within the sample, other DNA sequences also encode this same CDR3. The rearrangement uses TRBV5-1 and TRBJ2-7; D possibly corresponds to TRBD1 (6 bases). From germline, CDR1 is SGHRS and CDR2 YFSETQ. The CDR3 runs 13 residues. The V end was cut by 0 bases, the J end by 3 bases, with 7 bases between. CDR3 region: CASSLEGVYEQYF. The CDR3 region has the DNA TGCGCCAGCAGCTTGGAGGGGGTCTACGAGCAGTACTTC.

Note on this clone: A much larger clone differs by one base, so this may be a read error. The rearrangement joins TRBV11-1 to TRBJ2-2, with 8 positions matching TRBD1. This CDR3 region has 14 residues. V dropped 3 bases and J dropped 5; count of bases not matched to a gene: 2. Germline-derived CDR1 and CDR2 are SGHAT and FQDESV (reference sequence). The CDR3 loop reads CASSFQGATGELFF. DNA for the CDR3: TGTGCCAGCAGCTTTCAGGGGGCAACCGGGGAGCTGTTTTTT.

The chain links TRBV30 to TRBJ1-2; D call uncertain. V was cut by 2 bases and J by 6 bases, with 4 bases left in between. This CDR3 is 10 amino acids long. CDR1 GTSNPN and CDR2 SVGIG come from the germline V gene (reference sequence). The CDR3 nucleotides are TGTGCCTGGAGTCGTGATGGCTACACCTTC. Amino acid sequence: CAWSRDGYTF.

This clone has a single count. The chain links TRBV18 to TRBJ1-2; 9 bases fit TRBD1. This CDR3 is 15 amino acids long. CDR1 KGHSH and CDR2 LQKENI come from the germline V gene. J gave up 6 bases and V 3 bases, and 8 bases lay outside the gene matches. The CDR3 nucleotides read TGTGCCAGCTCACCGGGGACAGGGAGCCCTGATGGCTACACCTTC. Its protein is CASSPGTGSPDGYTF.

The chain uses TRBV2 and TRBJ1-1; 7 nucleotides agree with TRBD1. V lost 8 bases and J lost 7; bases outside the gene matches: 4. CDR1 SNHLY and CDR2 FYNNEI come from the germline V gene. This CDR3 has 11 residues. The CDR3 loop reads CASQDRIEAFF. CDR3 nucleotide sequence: TGTGCCAGCCAGGACAGGATTGAAGCTTTCTTT. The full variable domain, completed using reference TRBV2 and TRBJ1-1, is EPEVTQTPSHQVTQMGQEVILRCVPISNHLYFYWYRQILGQKVEFLVSFYNNEISEKSEIFDDQFSVERPDGSNFTLKIRSTKLEDSAMYFCASQDRIEAFFGQGTRLTVV.

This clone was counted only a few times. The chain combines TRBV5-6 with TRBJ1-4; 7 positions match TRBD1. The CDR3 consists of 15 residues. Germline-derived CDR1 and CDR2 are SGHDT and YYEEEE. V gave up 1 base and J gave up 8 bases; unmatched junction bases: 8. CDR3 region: CASSLSPRGSEKLFF. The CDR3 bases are TGTGCCAGCAGCTTGTCACCCAGGGGGTCAGAAAAACTGTTTTTT.